These 14 T cell receptor beta chains came from one sample sequenced in a study of beta chain features in type 1 diabetes. Study-level results: For Type 1 diabetes patients, all four CD4+ subsets carried TCRB CDR3s that were moderately but significantly shorter.

No antigen has been identified for these receptors. The isolated RNA, all of it, was reverse transcribed, so expressed TCRB transcripts were what got sequenced. Clones were sequenced by immunoSEQ multiplex PCR, and TCRdb holds only the in-frame ones, with some missing. The sample has 310,000 or so clones, approximately 9.9% seen once. Sequencing was done on a sample of central memory CD4+ T cells from blood. These TCRs come from a man in his thirties or forties with type 1 diabetes.

The table lists this clone with a few counts. This may be a read error, as it is one base from a much larger clone. The genes are TRBV9 and TRBJ2-1; D gene unclear. This CDR3 contains 11 residues. The ends were cut back, 3 bases at V and 4 bases at J, with 2 bases in the middle. Germline V CDR1 and CDR2: SGDLS, YYNGEE. CDR3 sequence: CASSGYNEQFF. DNA of the CDR3: TGTGCCAGCAGCGGATACAATGAGCAGTTCTTC.

This clone was seen a handful of times. This may arise from a read error, as a much more abundant clone is one base away. The rearrangement links TRBV7-9 to TRBJ2-3; no clear D. Germline-derived CDR1 and CDR2 are SEHNR and FQNEAQ (reference sequence). Trimming left V 1 base short and J 2 bases short, with 4 bases between. The CDR3 has 13 residues. Here the CDR3 DNA reads TGTGCCAGCAGCTTAGGGTTCACAGATACGCAGTATTTT. Translating it yields CASSLGFTDTQYF.

The V call is TRBV7-2, the J call TRBJ2-3; TRBD1 matches 9 bases. The CDR3 is 16 amino acids. Trimming took 5 bases from V and 4 from J; bases not matched to a gene: 10. CDR1 is SGHTA and CDR2 is FQGNSA in the germline V gene. CDR3 in DNA: TGTGCCAGCAGCGCTCTGGGACAGGGAGTAGCAGATACGCAGTATTTT. This sequence encodes CASSALGQGVADTQYF.

In this sample, this clone turned up a few times. The chain is built from TRBV7-9 and TRBJ2-5; no clear D gene. The CDR3 is made up of 14 amino acids. CDR1 is SEHNR, CDR2 FQNEAQ, per germline (reference sequence). Trimming removed 4 bases at V and 3 bases at J, with 12 bases between. The CDR3 is CASSYLIPEETQYF. The CDR3 DNA reads as TGTGCCAGCAGCTACTTAATTCCGGAAGAGACCCAGTACTTC.

The chain uses TRBV2 and TRBJ2-2, with D perhaps given as TRBD1 or TRBD2 (6 bases each). The V gene's germline CDR1 is SNHLY and CDR2 FYNNEI. V was cut by 8 bases and J by 6 bases, with 19 bases left in between. This CDR3 spans 15 amino acids. The chain's CDR3 is CASRGQGRSAGELFF. The CDR3 nucleotides are TGTGCCAGCCGGGGGCAGGGAAGGTCGGCCGGGGAGCTGTTTTTT.

The chain links TRBV20-1 to TRBJ2-7; D may be TRBD1 (5 bases). The CDR3 loop spans 11 amino acids. Germline V gene data show CDR1 as DFQATT and CDR2 as SNEGSKA (reference sequence). V was clipped by 2 bases and J by 6 bases, with 8 bases between them. CDR3 nucleotides: TGCAGTGCTAGATTCGACAGCGAGCAGTACTTC. It translates to CSARFDSEQYF.

This clone was seen only a few times. This sequence joins TRBV4-1 and TRBJ2-6, with D perhaps TRBD1 (6 bases). Per germline, CDR1 MGHRA and CDR2 YSYEKL. CDR3 length: 17 amino acids. V was pared by 0 bases and J by 0 bases, with 9 bases between. The CDR3 DNA is TGCGCCAGCAGCCAAGACGGACAGTTCTCTGGGGCCAACGTCCTGACTTTC. The encoded protein is CASSQDGQFSGANVLTF.

This clone was seen repeatedly, ten times or more. The chain joins TRBV27 to TRBJ2-7; 9 bases agree with TRBD2. Per germline, CDR1 MNHEY and CDR2 SMNVEV (reference sequence). The CDR3 extends over 15 amino acids. J was trimmed by 3 bases and V by 0 bases; bases with no gene match: 3. This chain's CDR3 is CASSLSAGGYYEQYF. The CDR3 DNA reads TGTGCCAGCAGTTTATCAGCGGGGGGCTACTACGAGCAGTACTTC.

This clone occurred a few times. CDR3: CASSVVGEGRGYTF. The CDR3 DNA follows: TGTGCCAGCAGTGTTGTGGGCGAGGGACGCGGCTACACCTTC. The chain couples TRBV6-1 to TRBJ1-2; D perhaps matches TRBD1 (5 bases). CDR1 is MNHNS and CDR2 is SASEGT in the germline V gene. V gave up 4 bases and J gave up 8 bases, with 17 bases separating them. The CDR3 spans 14 residues.

The rearrangement uses TRBV28 and TRBJ2-1, with TRBD2 matching over 9 bases. V was clipped by 6 bases and J by 1 base; unmatched bases: 7. CDR1 MDHEN and CDR2 SYDVKM come from the germline V gene. CDR3 size: 16 residues. The CDR3 nucleotides read TGTGCCAGCAGCTCTTTCGCGGGGGGGTCCTACAATGAGCAGTTCTTC. Its protein is CASSSFAGGSYNEQFF. The whole variable domain, filled in from reference TRBV28 and TRBJ2-1, reads DVKVTQSSRYLVKRTGEKVFLECVQDMDHENMFWYRQDPGLGLRLIYFSYDVKMKEKGDIPEGYSVSREKKERFSLILESASTNQTSMYLCASSSFAGGSYNEQFFGPGTRLTVL.

This clone was observed a few times. J is TRBJ2-3 and V is TRBV28; D perhaps matches TRBD1 (6 bases). V shed 4 bases and J shed 2 bases, with 13 bases lying between them. The length of the CDR3 is 15 residues. Germline lookup yields CDR1 MDHEN and CDR2 SYDVKM. The chain's CDR3 is CASSSTGPPTDTQYF. CDR3 DNA sequence: TGTGCCAGCAGTTCGACAGGTCCCCCCACAGATACGCAGTATTTT. Together with reference TRBV28 and TRBJ2-3, the CDR3 gives the full variable domain: DVKVTQSSRYLVKRTGEKVFLECVQDMDHENMFWYRQDPGLGLRLIYFSYDVKMKEKGDIPEGYSVSREKKERFSLILESASTNQTSMYLCASSSTGPPTDTQYFGPGTRLTVL.

As regards this clone: This sample includes further DNA sequences coding for the same CDR3. The V and J genes are TRBV7-9 and TRBJ1-1; D is unclear. The ends were cut back, 2 bases at V and 8 bases at J, with 3 bases in the middle. Germline V CDR1 and CDR2: SEHNR, FQNEAQ (reference sequence). This CDR3 contains 10 residues. This chain's CDR3 is CASSLTEAFF. The CDR3 coding sequence is TGTGCCAGCAGCTTAACCGAAGCTTTCTTT.

This sequence joins TRBV7-2 and TRBJ2-3; D is ambiguous. The germline V gene has CDR1 SGHTA and CDR2 FQGNSA. This CDR3 is 14 amino acids long. The V end was cut by 5 bases, the J end by 0 bases, with 9 bases between. The CDR3 spells CASSLSLSTDTQYF. For the CDR3, the DNA is TGTGCCAGCAGCCTTTCCCTTAGCACAGATACGCAGTATTTT.

This clone was seen a few times. The chain has TRBV5-1 and TRBJ2-3, with D maybe TRBD2 (5 bases). Germline CDR1 is SGHRS and CDR2 is YFSETQ. This CDR3 region has 13 residues. The V end lost 9 bases, the J end lost 3 bases, and 14 bases lay between the germline ends. The CDR3 spells CATRRVATDTQYF. The CDR3, as DNA: TGCGCCACAAGGCGGGTAGCGACAGATACGCAGTATTTT.